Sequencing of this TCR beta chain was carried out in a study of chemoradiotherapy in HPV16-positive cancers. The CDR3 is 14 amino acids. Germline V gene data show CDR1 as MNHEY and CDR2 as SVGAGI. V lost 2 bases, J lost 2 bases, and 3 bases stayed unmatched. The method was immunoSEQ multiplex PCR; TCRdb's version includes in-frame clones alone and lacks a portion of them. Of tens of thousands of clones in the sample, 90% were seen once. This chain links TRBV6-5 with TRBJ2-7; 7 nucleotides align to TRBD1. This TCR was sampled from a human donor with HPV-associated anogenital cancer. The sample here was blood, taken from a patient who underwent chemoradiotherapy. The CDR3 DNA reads TGTGCCAGCAGTTACCGACAGGGTACCTACGAGCAGTACTTC. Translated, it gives CASSYRQGTYEQYF.